These 14 T cell receptor beta chains were sequenced from one sample in a study of identical twins. TCRdb re-called the 5' RACE reads through MiXCR, storing one row per CDR3 protein. The data contain around 960,000 distinct CDR3 sequences, roughly 12% of them seen just once; the ten biggest clones take up roughly 1.5%. These data were likewise used in another study, on yellow fever vaccine responses in identical twins.

The sample was PBMCs. The receptor source for this set is a woman aged 18-29 years in good health.

The table lists this clonotype with many counts. The chain joins TRBV10-2 to TRBJ2-2; 8 nucleotides match TRBD1. Germline V gives CDR1 WSHSY, CDR2 SAAADI. This CDR3 spans 13 amino acids. V was pared by 8 bases and J by 4 bases, with 3 bases of the junction left unmatched. CDR3 DNA: TGCGCCAGCGGACAGGGAGGCACCGGGGAGCTGTTTTTT. Translated: CASGQGGTGELFF.

There are many counts of this clonotype. The chain recombines TRBV12-3 or TRBV12-4 with TRBJ2-7; TRBD2 might be the D (5 bases). The ends were cut back, 5 bases at V and 3 bases at J, with 8 bases in the middle. The CDR3 runs to 12 residues. CDR3 sequence reads: CASSRGSYEQYF. CDR3 DNA: TGTGCCAGCAGTCGTGGGAGCTACGAGCAGTACTTC.

This clonotype was found a few times. This rearrangement joins TRBV28 to TRBJ2-5; TRBD1 might be the D (6 bases). Trimming shortened V by 2 bases and J by 3 bases, and 7 bases separated the two germline ends. The CDR3 length is 13 residues. Per germline, CDR1 MDHEN and CDR2 SYDVKM. The CDR3 DNA sequence: TGTGCCAGCAGTTTAAGGGACAAAGAGACCCAGTACTTC. Its protein is CASSLRDKETQYF.

At least ten counts were recorded for this clonotype. The V gene is TRBV7-9, the J gene TRBJ2-1; 10 nucleotides align to TRBD2. Germline V gives CDR1 SEHNR, CDR2 FQNEAQ (reference sequence). The junction had 11 bases not matched to a gene; V was cut back by 5 bases and J by 4 bases. This CDR3 is 17 amino acids long. The CDR3 DNA sequence: TGTGCCAGCAGCACCCCAGCGGGGGGGCCGGTATACAATGAGCAGTTCTTC. Its protein product is CASSTPAGGPVYNEQFF.

This clonotype has a handful of counts. The V gene is TRBV5-1, the J gene TRBJ2-1; 9 bases align to TRBD1. This CDR3 spans 14 amino acids. Germline-derived CDR1 and CDR2 are SGHRS and YFSETQ. V lost 4 bases, J lost 8 bases, and 7 bases stayed unmatched. For the CDR3, the DNA is TGCGCCAGCAGCACCGGACAGGGGCGCGATGAGCAGTTCTTC. Translation: CASSTGQGRDEQFF.

This clonotype was counted at least ten times. The genes are TRBV4-1 and TRBJ2-7; weak D call: TRBD2 (6 bases). V was trimmed by 2 bases and J by 2 bases, leaving 16 bases between them. The CDR3 loop spans 16 amino acids. Looked up from germline, CDR1 is MGHRA and CDR2 is YSYEKL. The CDR3 bases are TGCGCCAGCAGCCAATCTCCCTTCGGGGGTACCTACGAGCAGTACGTC. Translation gives CASSQSPFGGTYEQYV.

The CDR3 DNA is TGTGCCAGCAGCTCACCCAGCGGGCCTAACACCGGGGAGCTGTTTTTT. The encoded protein is CASSSPSGPNTGELFF. The chain combines TRBV7-9 with TRBJ2-2, with D maybe TRBD2 (6 bases). Trimming removed 4 bases at V and 2 bases at J, with 14 bases between. In germline, CDR1 is SEHNR, CDR2 FQNEAQ (reference sequence). This CDR3 has 16 residues.

This clonotype was detected ten times or more. The gene calls are TRBV12-3 or TRBV12-4 and TRBJ1-1, with D possibly matching TRBD1 (6 bases). Trimming cost V 6 bases and J 1 base, with 9 bases left between them. The CDR3 sequence is 13 residues long. CDR3 in amino acids: CASRADRNTEAFF. The CDR3 DNA is TGTGCCAGCAGAGCGGACAGGAACACTGAAGCTTTCTTT.

The chain carries TRBV18 and TRBJ2-1; D could derive from TRBD1 or TRBD2 (5 bases each). Trimming stripped 0 bases from V and 2 bases from J, with 14 bases between. The germline CDR1 and CDR2 sequences are KGHSH and LQKENI. This CDR3 is 17 amino acids long. The CDR3 loop reads CASSPPIEGPPYNEQFF. The CDR3 DNA sequence: TGTGCCAGCTCACCACCAATAGAGGGACCCCCCTACAATGAGCAGTTCTTC.

This clonotype was found a few times. V gene TRBV11-2 combines with J gene TRBJ2-1; 9 bases fit TRBD1. This CDR3 comprises 17 residues. V was pared by 5 bases and J by 7 bases, with 15 bases of the junction left unmatched. CDR1 and CDR2 (germline): SGHAT, FQNNGV. The CDR3 sequence: CASSQNKPPTGGNEQFF. In DNA, the CDR3 is TGTGCCAGCAGCCAAAATAAACCTCCGACAGGGGGGAATGAGCAGTTCTTC.

This clonotype has a handful of counts. The chain employs TRBV7-9 and TRBJ2-1, with D possibly TRBD2 on 5 matching bases. V dropped 4 bases and J dropped 5 bases, with 21 bases sitting between them. CDR3 length: 17 amino acids. From germline, CDR1 is SEHNR and CDR2 FQNEAQ (reference sequence). The chain's CDR3 is CASSSSGRLTRDNEQFF. CDR3 DNA sequence: TGTGCCAGCAGCTCGAGCGGACGGTTAACTAGAGACAATGAGCAGTTCTTC.

This clonotype was recorded a few times. V usage is TRBV5-1 and J usage is TRBJ2-5; TRBD1 matches 9 bases. CDR1 and CDR2 from the germline V gene are SGHRS and YFSETQ. V lost 7 bases to trimming and J lost 6 bases; unmatched junction nucleotides: 10. The CDR3 sequence is 14 residues long. CDR3 DNA: TGCGCCAGCGGACCGGGACAGGGTGGTCAGACCCAGTACTTC. Translation: CASGPGQGGQTQYF. Combining the CDR3 with reference TRBV5-1 and TRBJ2-5 gives the whole variable domain KAGVTQTPRYLIKTRGQQVTLSCSPISGHRSVSWYQQTPGQGLQFLFEYFSETQRNKGNFPGRFSGRQFSNSRSEMNVSTLELGDSALYLCASGPGQGGQTQYFGPGTRLLVL.

V and J are TRBV6-1 and TRBJ2-1; D may be TRBD1 (5 bases). The ends were cut back, 8 bases at V and 9 bases at J, with 26 bases in the middle. CDR3 length: 16 residues. CDR1 and CDR2 (germline): MNHNS, SASEGT. CDR3 nucleotide sequence: TGTGCCAGCGCCGCGCAAGCCCTACGACAGATTATTGAGCAGTTCTTC. This gives the protein CASAAQALRQIIEQFF.

The table lists this clonotype with a few counts. The J gene is TRBJ2-5, the V gene TRBV4-2; TRBD2 matches at 10 bases. V was clipped by 2 bases and J by 2 bases; unmatched bases: 5. The CDR3 sequence is 16 residues long. The germline gives CDR1 LGHNA, CDR2 YNFKEQ. CDR3 loop: CASSQRTSGQQETQYF. The CDR3 region has the DNA TGTGCCAGCAGCCAACGGACTAGCGGACAACAAGAGACCCAGTACTTC.